This TCR beta chain was observed in a study of T-cell memory formation after mild COVID-19. Each CDR3 protein gets one entry after TCRdb re-called the 5' RACE reads with MiXCR. The data contain about 560,000 distinct CDR3 sequences, about a fifth of them singletons. The V and J ends lost 2 bases and 0 bases respectively, with 14 bases between them. The CDR3 consists of 16 residues. Germline CDR1 reads LGHDT; CDR2 reads YNNKEL (reference sequence). In its sample, this clonotype was seen a few times. Specimen: PBMCs or a T cell subset sorted from them (not recorded which). The rearrangement links TRBV3-1 to TRBJ2-7; D is undetermined. The receptor was derived from an adult woman who had mild COVID-19 (a few samples of this study predate the infection). Cell type and time point are not known. Written as DNA, the CDR3 is TGTGCCAGCAGCCAAACAACTGAGGAAGTCTCCTACGAGCAGTACTTC. Encoded protein: CASSQTTEEVSYEQYF.